This T cell receptor (beta chain) emerged from a study of yellow fever vaccine responses in identical twins. TCRdb ran MiXCR on the RT-PCR reads and lists one entry per CDR3 protein. In the table there are 9,500 to 11,000 distinct CDR3 sequences, under 85% of which are singletons. Trimming at V came to 4 bases and at J to 4 bases, leaving 6 bases not matched to a gene. The CDR3 contains 14 residues. Germline values: CDR1 SGHTS, CDR2 YDEGEE. The rearrangement links TRBV5-8 to TRBJ1-1, with 8 positions matching TRBD1. The receptor was isolated from a woman between 18 and 30 years old who received the yellow fever vaccine. This specimen consisted of T cells from blood (PBMCs), unsorted or a sorted subset (not recorded which), obtained before or after yellow fever vaccination (not recorded which). CDR3 residues: CASSRGQGGTEAFF. The CDR3 DNA reads as TGTGCCAGCAGCCGTGGACAGGGCGGCACTGAAGCTTTCTTT.